Presented here are 27 T cell receptor beta chains from one specimen sequenced in a study of blood T cell repertoires in COVID-19. Measured with immunoSEQ multiplex PCR; TCRdb has only the in-frame clones, and not every one. The table includes about 240,000 clones, 82% detected once. The sequenced material came from peripheral blood. The origin of the receptors is a woman over 75 with COVID-19, enrolled during active disease.

The J gene is TRBJ1-2, the V gene TRBV3-1 (or the pseudogene TRBV3-2), with TRBD1 matching over 7 bases. V lost 4 bases, J lost 5 bases, and 10 bases stayed unmatched. Germline CDR1 and CDR2: LGHDT and YNNKEL (reference sequence). The CDR3 extends over 15 amino acids. CDR3 in DNA: TGTGCCAGCAGCCTATCCGGGACAGTGACTTATGGCTACACCTTC. It encodes CASSLSGTVTYGYTF.

This clone was seen just once. The J gene is TRBJ2-5, the V gene TRBV7-2; a weak D match, TRBD2 (6 bases). The CDR3 is made up of 14 amino acids. Per germline, CDR1 SGHTA and CDR2 FQGNSA. V dropped 1 base and J dropped 5 bases, with 11 bases sitting between them. This CDR3 is CASSLEPGRETQYF. DNA of the CDR3: TGTGCCAGCAGCTTAGAACCGGGGAGGGAGACCCAGTACTTC. Supplemented by reference TRBV7-2 and TRBJ2-5, the full variable domain reads GAGVSQSPSNKVTEKGKDVELRCDPISGHTALYWYRQSLGQGLEFLIYFQGNSAPDKSGLPSDRFSAERTGGSVSTLTIQRTQQEDSAVYLCASSLEPGRETQYFGPGTRLLVL.

This clone was found a few times. The J gene is TRBJ1-2, the V gene TRBV7-2; D gene ambiguous. There are 13 residues in the CDR3. In germline, CDR1 is SGHTA, CDR2 FQGNSA. The V gene lost 1 base and the J gene lost 4 bases, with 7 bases spanning the gap. The CDR3 DNA is TGTGCCAGCAGCTTAGGACTGAGCTATGGCTACACCTTC. Translating gives CASSLGLSYGYTF.

This chain joins TRBV5-1 and TRBJ1-3; 7 nucleotides align to TRBD1. There are 15 residues in the CDR3. J was trimmed by 4 bases and V by 2 bases; bases with no gene match: 6. CDR1 is SGHRS and CDR2 is YFSETQ in the germline V gene. The DNA for the CDR3 is TGCGCCAGCAGCTTAGCCACAGGGGCCGGAAACACCATATATTTT. This gives the protein CASSLATGAGNTIYF.

The V gene is TRBV7-9, the J gene TRBJ1-1; 9 bases map to TRBD1. The junction had 11 bases not matched to a gene; V was cut back by 4 bases and J by 11 bases. The CDR3 totals 14 residues. Germline V CDR1 and CDR2: SEHNR, FQNEAQ (reference sequence). Here the CDR3 DNA reads TGTGCCAGCAGCTCGGGGGACAGGGTAGTGAAGGCTTTCTTT. Translation gives CASSSGDRVVKAFF.

This clone has only one observation. The gene calls are TRBV28 and TRBJ1-2, with TRBD1 identical over 7 bases. The V gene's germline CDR1 is MDHEN and CDR2 SYDVKM. The CDR3 runs 13 residues. The trim removed 7 bases at V and 4 bases at J, leaving 6 bases unmatched. As DNA, the CDR3 is TGTGCCAGCATCCTGACAGGGACCTATGGCTACACCTTC. Encoded protein: CASILTGTYGYTF.

The CDR3 spells CASSYTAGVYEQYF. The CDR3 coding sequence is TGTGCCAGCAGTTACACAGCAGGGGTGTACGAGCAGTACTTC. The chain couples TRBV6-6 to TRBJ2-7, with a weak D call TRBD1 (6 bases). The germline V gene has CDR1 MNHNY and CDR2 SVGAGI (reference sequence). With 2 bases removed from V and 4 bases from J, the gap between germline ends came to 12 bases. The CDR3 is made up of 14 amino acids.

The chain employs TRBV7-2 and TRBJ2-7; perhaps TRBD1 as D (7 bases). This CDR3 comprises 16 residues. With 5 bases removed from V and 2 bases from J, the gap between germline ends came to 19 bases. Germline-derived CDR1 and CDR2 are SGHTA and FQGNSA. CDR3 residues: CASSPSARQGPYEQYF. Written as DNA, the CDR3 is TGTGCCAGCAGCCCTAGCGCCAGACAGGGCCCCTACGAGCAGTACTTC.

This clone is a singleton in its sample. The J gene is TRBJ2-1, the V gene TRBV5-5, with D maybe TRBD2 (5 bases). Trimming removed 4 bases from V and 3 bases from J, with 20 bases in between. The germline V gene encodes CDR1 SGHKS and CDR2 YYEKEE (reference sequence). The CDR3 totals 17 residues. CDR3 loop: CASSAPPRTSVYNEQFF. The DNA for the CDR3 is TGTGCCAGCAGCGCCCCCCCGAGGACTTCCGTCTACAATGAGCAGTTCTTC.

This clone was found many times. This sequence joins TRBV5-1 and TRBJ2-1; 7 nucleotides line up with TRBD2. Germline CDR1 and CDR2: SGHRS and YFSETQ. This CDR3 has 16 residues. V lost 0 bases to trimming and J lost 2 bases; unmatched junction nucleotides: 5. The CDR3 DNA reads as TGCGCCAGCAGCTTGGTAGGCGGGGGAGCCTACAATGAGCAGTTCTTC. It yields the protein CASSLVGGGAYNEQFF.

The chain combines TRBV18 with TRBJ1-2; D uncertain. Germline-derived CDR1 and CDR2 are KGHSH and LQKENI. This CDR3 region has 13 residues. V was cut by 2 bases and J by 8 bases, with 12 bases left in between. CDR3 DNA sequence: TGTGCCAGCTCACCATCGGAGTTGTTAGGCTACACCTTC. Residues: CASSPSELLGYTF.

This clone was seen only a few times. The gene calls are TRBV5-1 and TRBJ1-3; 7 bases line up with TRBD1. The CDR3 length is 15 residues. Trimming took 5 bases from V and 0 from J; bases not matched to a gene: 5. Germline loops: CDR1 SGHRS, CDR2 YFSETQ. The CDR3 nucleotides are TGCGCCAGCAGACAGGGGACCAGCTCTGGAAACACCATATATTTT. This codes for CASRQGTSSGNTIYF.

The V and J genes are TRBV20-1 and TRBJ2-5; 7 bases fit TRBD2. Germline CDR1 DFQATT, CDR2 SNEGSKA (reference sequence). Trimming took 6 bases from V and 5 from J; bases not matched to a gene: 3. The CDR3 consists of 11 residues. CDR3 region: CSAAGGETQYF. CDR3 nucleotide sequence: TGCAGTGCCGCCGGGGGGGAGACCCAGTACTTC.

This CDR3 is CASSPGTANTEAFF. CDR3 sequence (DNA): TGTGCCAGCAGCCCTGGGACAGCGAACACTGAAGCTTTCTTT. The chain employs TRBV4-2 and TRBJ1-1; 7 nucleotides match TRBD1. V lost 4 bases to trimming and J lost 1 base; unmatched junction nucleotides: 3. Germline V gives CDR1 LGHNA, CDR2 YNFKEQ. The CDR3 consists of 14 residues.

This clone was detected only a few times. V is TRBV7-9 and J is TRBJ1-4, with 9 bases lining up with TRBD1. In germline, CDR1 is SEHNR, CDR2 FQNEAQ (reference sequence). V lost 3 bases, J lost 16 bases, and 12 bases stayed unmatched. The CDR3 runs to 14 residues. This chain's CDR3 is CASSFGTGYLNAFF. The CDR3 coding sequence is TGTGCCAGCAGCTTCGGGACAGGGTACTTGAACGCGTTTTTT.

As for this clone: At the DNA level, this CDR3 is encoded by other sequences in the same sample as well. The chain recombines TRBV6-6 with TRBJ2-7; 7 positions match TRBD2. This CDR3 is 13 amino acids long. Germline CDR1 is MNHNY and CDR2 is SVGAGI (reference sequence). The ends lost 6 bases at V and 3 bases at J; junction bases unmatched: 5. CDR3 bases: TGTGCCAGCAGGCTGGGGGGGGACTACGAGCAGTACTTC. It specifies CASRLGGDYEQYF.

This rearrangement joins TRBV6-5 to TRBJ1-2; perhaps TRBD1 as D (6 bases). This CDR3 spans 13 amino acids. Germline V gene data show CDR1 as MNHEY and CDR2 as SVGAGI. Trimming removed 5 bases at V and 3 bases at J, with 10 bases between. CDR3 sequence reads: CASSKQGDYGYTF. CDR3 DNA sequence: TGTGCCAGCAGTAAACAGGGAGACTATGGCTACACCTTC.

This clone was counted only a few times. The gene calls are TRBV5-1 and TRBJ2-3; D gene uncertain. CDR3 length: 13 residues. The V end lost 4 bases, the J end lost 4 bases, and 10 bases lay between the germline ends. From germline, CDR1 is SGHRS and CDR2 YFSETQ. The CDR3 DNA reads TGCGCCAGCAGCCCCCTTTATGCAGATACGCAGTATTTT. This translates into CASSPLYADTQYF.

The chain uses TRBV2 and TRBJ1-5, with D perhaps TRBD1 (6 bases). Germline V gene lookup returns CDR1 SNHLY and CDR2 FYNNEI. The V gene lost 7 bases and the J gene lost 3 bases, with 10 bases spanning the gap. CDR3 size: 13 residues. The CDR3 sequence: CASKQGHNQPQHF. The CDR3 DNA is TGTGCCAGCAAGCAGGGGCACAATCAGCCCCAGCATTTT. Based on the CDR3 plus reference TRBV2 and TRBJ1-5, the full variable domain is EPEVTQTPSHQVTQMGQEVILRCVPISNHLYFYWYRQILGQKVEFLVSFYNNEISEKSEIFDDQFSVERPDGSNFTLKIRSTKLEDSAMYFCASKQGHNQPQHFGDGTRLSIL.

Comment on this clone: A junction end diverges from the germline sequence, so it may reflect a read error. The rearrangement joins TRBV5-1 to TRBJ1-1; 12 bases agree with TRBD1. This CDR3 has 15 amino acids. Per the germline V gene, CDR1 is SGHRS and CDR2 is YFSETQ. DNA of the CDR3: TGCGCCAGCAGCGCGGGGACAGGGGGCTGGGCCTTCACGCGATTT. Encoded protein: CASSAGTGGWAFTRF.

This clone has just one count. The genes are TRBV7-9 and TRBJ1-1, with a possible D match to TRBD1 (5 bases). V shed 1 base and J shed 0 bases, with 12 bases lying between them. The CDR3 is made up of 16 amino acids. CDR1 and CDR2 (germline): SEHNR, FQNEAQ (reference sequence). The CDR3 protein is CASSLGQGSMNTEAFF. CDR3 bases: TGTGCCAGCAGCTTAGGGCAGGGAAGCATGAACACTGAAGCTTTCTTT.

The chain has TRBV24-1 and TRBJ1-2; perhaps TRBD1 as D (5 bases). V was pared by 3 bases and J by 8 bases, with 12 bases between. The CDR3 has 13 amino acids. From germline, CDR1 is KGHDR and CDR2 SFDVKD. CDR3 nucleotides: TGTGCCACCAGTGATCCCCTGGGGGGGGGCTACACCTTC. It specifies CATSDPLGGGYTF.

Note on this clone: The DNA is omitted, as the CDR3 cannot be located on it reliably, and the CDR3 follows TCRdb's listing. The chain joins TRBV1 to TRBJ2-3; TRBD2 was called by the table and not checked on the DNA. TRBV1 is assigned pseudogene status. Counting both end residues, the CDR3 totals 21 amino acids. CDR3 residues: CTSSQGSLPGVAGGSTDTQYF.

The chain employs TRBV4-1 and TRBJ2-3; 7 positions match TRBD2. V was pared by 4 bases and J by 0 bases, with 13 bases of the junction left unmatched. Germline CDR1 and CDR2: MGHRA and YSYEKL. The CDR3 length is 18 residues. This chain's CDR3 is CASSLTGTIGVSTDTQYF. In DNA form, the CDR3 reads TGCGCCAGCAGCCTGACTGGGACTATTGGAGTGAGCACAGATACGCAGTATTTT.

This chain links TRBV20-1 with TRBJ1-5; no firm D call. The germline V gene encodes CDR1 DFQATT and CDR2 SNEGSKA (reference sequence). The CDR3 loop spans 11 amino acids. Trimming removed 2 bases at V and 7 bases at J, with 6 bases between. The CDR3 nucleotides are TGCAGTGCTAGAAAGGAGCAGCCCCAGCATTTT. This gives the protein CSARKEQPQHF.

The chain uses TRBV5-1 and TRBJ1-4; tentatively, D is TRBD1 (6 bases). Germline V CDR1 and CDR2: SGHRS, YFSETQ. The V and J ends lost 3 bases and 8 bases respectively, with 14 bases between them. The CDR3 extends over 14 amino acids. CDR3 bases: TGCGCCAGCAGCTACCAGGGGTTCGAGGAAAAACTGTTTTTT. Protein: CASSYQGFEEKLFF.

The chain employs TRBV27 and TRBJ2-2; 7 bases align to TRBD1. CDR3 length: 15 residues. After removal of 8 bases from V and 4 bases from J, the junction contained 10 bases not matched to a gene. Germline V gene sequence: CDR1 MNHEY, CDR2 SMNVEV (reference sequence). The DNA for the CDR3 is TGTGCCAGCTATGGGGTGGGACAGACCACCGGGGAGCTGTTTTTT. Translating it yields CASYGVGQTTGELFF.